This T cell receptor (beta chain) emerged from a study of CD8 T cells in Susac syndrome. Roughly 0.45 to 1 ug RNA was reverse transcribed with random hexamers. The authors amplified TCR beta CDR3 across 54 Vbeta and 13 Jbeta using immunoSEQ multiplex PCR. MiXCR, run by TCRdb on the immunoSEQ multiplex PCR reads, gives a single entry per CDR3 protein. The sample holds more than 150,000 distinct CDR3 sequences, roughly 95% seen once. This CDR3 has 15 amino acids. Germline assignment: CDR1 SGHNT and CDR2 YYREEE (reference sequence). Trimming took 2 bases from V and 10 from J, leaving 16 bases between them.

The gene calls are TRBV5-4 and TRBJ1-6; tentative D call: TRBD1 (6 bases). What was sequenced was CD4+ T cells from PBMCs. This sequence originates from a human donor with Susac syndrome. The CDR3 is CASSFKNRVQSPLHF. CDR3 nucleotide sequence: TGTGCCAGCAGCTTCAAAAACAGGGTACAGTCACCCCTCCACTTT.